Listed below are T cell receptor beta chains from one sample, sequenced in a study of blood T cell repertoires in COVID-19. Assay used: immunoSEQ multiplex PCR; TCRdb lists only in-frame clones, some missing. Among 290,000 or so clones, around 91% were seen once, and the ten largest hold around 4.4%. The material sequenced was PBMCs or T cells enriched from blood (not recorded which). The origin of the receptors is a woman between 18 and 29 years old with acute COVID-19. Each CDR3 is given with its conserved first and last residue. A D gene is named only where the DNA matches it firmly. Only part of the rows carry a size: once, few, many, or a class if the clone is expanded.

TRBD1,TRBV28,.,TRBJ1-1,TGTGCCAGCAGTCCCCCGACAGGGATGAACACTGAAGCTTTCTTT,CASSPPTGMNTEAFF
TRBD2,TRBV18,.,TRBJ2-1,TGTGCCAGCTCACCAGGGTCGGCTAGCGGGAGGGCCTACAATGAGCAGTTCTTC,CASSPGSASGRAYNEQFF
TRBD2,TRBV5-1,.,TRBJ2-7,TGCGCCAGCAGCTACTGGACTAGCGGGAGTGACGAGCAGTACTTC,CASSYWTSGSDEQYF
TRBD2,TRBV5-6,.,TRBJ2-1,TGTGCCAGCACCCCCACGGGAGGCGGGCTATATGAGCAGTTCTTC,CASTPTGGGLYEQFF
TRBD1,TRBV28,.,TRBJ1-3,TGTGCCAGCACCGACGGACAGGGCGTTGTAGGAAACACCATATATTTT,CASTDGQGVVGNTIYF
TRBD1,TRBV11-3,few,TRBJ1-1,TGTGCCAGCAGCTTCTCCGGGACAGGGCCGGCTTTCTTT,CASSFSGTGPAFF
TRBD1,TRBV28,.,TRBJ1-5,TGTGCCAGCAGTTCGGGACAGGGTACAGGCAATCAGCCCCAGCATTTT,CASSSGQGTGNQPQHF
TRBD1,TRBV28,.,TRBJ1-6,TGTGCCACTCAGGGGGCCAGGAGCTCCTATAATTCACCCCTCCACTTT,CATQGARSSYNSPLHF
TRBD1,TRBV14,.,TRBJ2-7,TGTGCCAGCAGCCGATCCGGGACAGGGAGGTACGAGCAGTACTTC,CASSRSGTGRYEQYF
TRBD1,TRBV5-5,once,TRBJ2-7,TGTGCCAGCAGCTTGCGGGACAGGGGGCCGAAGCAGTACTTC,CASSLRDRGPKQYF
TRBD2,TRBV6-1,.,TRBJ2-1,TGTGCCAGCAGTGAACTAGCGGGAGGGCCAAATGAGCAGTTCTTC,CASSELAGGPNEQFF
.,TRBV6-5,.,TRBJ1-2,TGTGCCAGCAGTAGAGGCCTGCTCAACTATGGCTACACCTTC,CASSRGLLNYGYTF
TRBD2,TRBV11-2,.,TRBJ2-7,TGTGCCAGCAGCCCTGGGACTAGCGGGCCCTACGAGCAGTACTTC,CASSPGTSGPYEQYF
.,TRBV7-8,.,TRBJ2-2,TGTGCCAGCAGCTTGGGGGCTACGGGAAACACCGGGGAGCTGTTTTTT,CASSLGATGNTGELFF
.,TRBV12-3/TRBV12-4,.,TRBJ1-1,TGTGCCAGCAGTTTCACCCGGGACACTGAAGCTTTCTTT,CASSFTRDTEAFF
.,TRBV11-2,.,TRBJ2-3,TGTGCCAGCAGCTTCCGCGGCACAGATACGCAGTATTTT,CASSFRGTDTQYF